The clone carrying this T cell receptor (beta chain) was observed a handful of times. V shed 4 bases, J shed 0 bases, and the junction held 4 bases outside the gene matches. Germline values: CDR1 KGHSH, CDR2 LQKENI. CDR3 length: 15 residues. The data belong to a study of blood T cell repertoires in COVID-19. Study-level information: Donors in the United States, Italy and Spain gave samples during acute or convalescent COVID-19. T cells, B-cell-depleted T cells, or PBMCs supplied cDNA or gDNA.

How the authors handled the data: Amplification with reference gene primers provided the estimates of nucleated cell counts. Sequencing was performed with immunoSEQ multiplex PCR; in TCRdb, only in-frame clones are kept and a portion is missing. That table is the source of V, J and clone size, and D and trimming were worked out from the DNA. Of about 210,000 clones in the sample, roughly four fifths are singletons; the top ten hold about 12%. This rearrangement joins TRBV18 to TRBJ2-3; 7 bases are shared with TRBD1. The TCR was taken from a woman aged 40 to 50 with acute or convalescent COVID-19. Sequencing was performed on peripheral blood. Written as DNA, the CDR3 is TGTGCCAGCTCACAGCTGGGACAGAGCACAGATACGCAGTATTTT. Its protein is CASSQLGQSTDTQYF.